The present T cell receptor (beta chain) was sequenced within a study of T cell repertoires in cytomegalovirus infection. As for the study in general: Indications came from public TCR beta signatures; they pointed to CMV infection and to a matching HLA type.

As to this clonotype: Antigen specificity is unknown.

TCRdb re-analysed the reads in MiXCR, keeping a single row per CDR3 protein. This sample yields about 230,000 distinct CDR3 sequences, of which 20% to 25% are seen a single time; about 18% belongs to the top ten. Study-wide findings and caveats: Cumulative frequency (of public TCR beta family members) identified carriers of CMV plus the relevant HLA. In two of eight donors, the top clonotype was HLA-C-restricted CMV-specific.

The sample taken for sequencing was CD8+ T cells from PBMCs. The receptor was isolated from a human donor in good health (CMV status not recorded). Some clones in this sample may be carry-over from other donors' samples.

Here the CDR3 DNA reads TGTGCCAGTACCCTCACATTCGGGGAATACGAGCAGTACTTC. Translated, it gives CASTLTFGEYEQYF. The genes are TRBV19 and TRBJ2-7; possibly TRBD2 for D (5 bases). This CDR3 spans 14 amino acids. Trimming took 7 bases from V and 4 from J, leaving 17 bases between them. CDR1 is LNHDA, CDR2 SQIVND, per germline (reference sequence).